The 12 T cell receptor beta chains presented below share a single source sample, sequenced in a study of control samples from healthy donors and cancer patients. Clones were sequenced by immunoSEQ multiplex PCR, and TCRdb holds only the in-frame ones, with some missing. This repertoire shows 100,000 to 150,000 clones, 75% to 95% found once; its top ten account for around 2.5%. Sample: blood. These receptor sequences come from a man aged 35-49 years in good health.

The chain is built from TRBV2 and TRBJ1-5; 9 nucleotides match TRBD1. The length of the CDR3 is 14 residues. Germline trimming cut 7 bases from V and 4 bases from J; bases unmatched to any gene: 5. The germline gives CDR1 SNHLY, CDR2 FYNNEI. CDR3 in amino acids: CASTRDRENQPQHF. Here the CDR3 DNA reads TGTGCCAGCACCAGGGACAGGGAAAATCAGCCCCAGCATTTT.

The CDR3: CASSATGGYQETQYF. The CDR3 nucleotides are TGCGCCAGCAGCGCGACAGGGGGCTACCAAGAGACCCAGTACTTC. The rearrangement links TRBV5-1 to TRBJ2-5; TRBD1 matches at 10 bases. The CDR3 totals 15 residues. After removal of 4 bases from V and 0 bases from J, the junction contained 3 bases not matched to a gene. In germline, CDR1 is SGHRS, CDR2 YFSETQ.

The chain uses TRBV24-1 and TRBJ1-5; TRBD1 agrees at 8 bases. V shed 3 bases and J 2 bases; nucleotides not matched to a gene: 2. This CDR3 spans 15 amino acids. The germline V gene has CDR1 KGHDR and CDR2 SFDVKD. The CDR3 bases are TGTGCCACCAGTGATGGACAGGGTGGCAATCAGCCCCAGCATTTT. Protein sequence: CATSDGQGGNQPQHF.

This clone has just one count. The chain is built from TRBV3-1 (or the pseudogene TRBV3-2) and TRBJ1-6; 7 bases are shared with TRBD1. CDR3 length equals 15 residues. From germline, CDR1 is LGHDT and CDR2 YNNKEL (reference sequence). V shed 3 bases and J 7 bases; nucleotides not matched to a gene: 6. The CDR3 nucleotides read TGTGCCAGCAGCCACACAACAGGGGTAAATTCACCCCTCCACTTT. As protein: CASSHTTGVNSPLHF.

J is TRBJ1-5 and V is TRBV6-5; D unresolved. Germline V lookup: CDR1 MNHEY, CDR2 SVGAGI. The germline V and J ends were trimmed by 5 bases and 7 bases, with 15 bases remaining between them. The CDR3 runs to 14 residues. The CDR3 loop is CASSNLPPSQPQHF. As DNA, the CDR3 is TGTGCCAGCAGTAACCTCCCGCCCTCACAGCCCCAGCATTTT.

CDR3 sequence reads: CAWSVLGFNSPLHF. DNA for the CDR3: TGTGCCTGGAGTGTACTTGGCTTTAATTCACCCCTCCACTTT. The chain joins TRBV30 to TRBJ1-6; D ambiguous. The CDR3 loop spans 14 amino acids. Deletions cut 0 bases from V and 6 bases from J, with 9 bases between. Germline lookup yields CDR1 GTSNPN and CDR2 SVGIG (reference sequence).

The chain combines TRBV3-1 (or the pseudogene TRBV3-2) with TRBJ2-7, with D possibly being TRBD2 (6 bases). Germline CDR1 reads LGHDT; CDR2 reads YNNKEL (reference sequence). The CDR3 has 15 amino acids. V shed 7 bases and J shed 1 base, with 17 bases lying between them. The CDR3 sequence: CASNDDLSGSYEQYF. CDR3 nucleotides: TGTGCCAGCAACGACGACCTAAGCGGGTCCTACGAGCAGTACTTC.

V is TRBV5-5 and J is TRBJ2-1, with D uncertain. The CDR3 extends over 14 amino acids. The V gene's germline CDR1 is SGHKS and CDR2 YYEKEE (reference sequence). The V gene lost 5 bases and the J gene lost 5 bases, with 14 bases spanning the gap. The CDR3 DNA reads as TGTGCCAGCAGGCCGATCGGTGGGGACAATGAGCAGTTCTTC. Its protein is CASRPIGGDNEQFF.

This chain joins TRBV12-5 and TRBJ1-2, with D uncertain. In germline, CDR1 is LGHNT, CDR2 FRNRAP. The CDR3 consists of 12 residues. The V end lost 11 bases, the J end lost 4 bases, and 14 bases lay between the germline ends. CDR3 DNA: TGTGCTTCAGGACTTAACCTCTATGGCTACACCTTC. Encoded protein: CASGLNLYGYTF.

V usage is TRBV5-4 and J usage is TRBJ2-1; D possibly corresponds to TRBD2 (5 bases). CDR3 length: 17 residues. In germline, CDR1 is SGHNT, CDR2 YYREEE (reference sequence). Trimming left V 1 base short and J 7 bases short, with 21 bases between. The CDR3 here is CASSLPITRAYGNEQFF. DNA for the CDR3: TGTGCCAGCAGCTTGCCGATTACGAGGGCATATGGGAATGAGCAGTTCTTC.

Notes on this clone: Other nucleotide sequences in the sample specify the same CDR3. The chain employs TRBV27 and TRBJ2-1; D is perhaps TRBD2 (5 bases). V lost 2 bases, J lost 7 bases, and 6 bases lay in between. The CDR3 extends over 12 amino acids. CDR1 is MNHEY and CDR2 is SMNVEV in the germline V gene (reference sequence). The CDR3 DNA follows: TGTGCCAGCAGTTTACGAGGGAATGAGCAGTTCTTC. It translates to CASSLRGNEQFF.

Note on this clone: Other DNA sequences in this sample translate to the same CDR3. The rearrangement links TRBV7-6 to TRBJ2-7; D unresolved. The CDR3 sequence is 14 residues long. Trimming took off 1 base at V and 5 bases at J, with 12 bases between the two ends. The germline CDR1 and CDR2 sequences are SGHVS and FNYEAQ. CDR3 nucleotide sequence: TGTGCCAGCAGCTTAGGAGGCAGGTACCACGAGCAGTACTTC. It encodes CASSLGGRYHEQYF. Complete variable domain (other parts from reference TRBV7-6 and TRBJ2-7): GAGVSQSPRYKVTKRGQDVALRCDPISGHVSLYWYRQALGQGPEFLTYFNYEAQQDKSGLPNDRFSAERPEGSISTLTIQRTEQRDSAMYRCASSLGGRYHEQYFGPGTRLTVT.